The T cell receptor (beta chain) described here comes from a study of beta chain features in type 1 diabetes. The V gene's germline CDR1 is LNHDA and CDR2 SQIVND (reference sequence). V was shortened by 3 bases and J by 5 bases, with 12 bases between the two germline ends. This CDR3 region has 14 residues. Study conclusions and caveats: Researchers cautioned that cDNA sequencing could over-represent cells with high TCR expression. The analysis here could not establish whether HLA type shapes TCRB rearrangement.

A note on this clone: The antigen is unknown.

Sequenced material consisted of expressed TCRB transcripts (all of the isolated RNA was reverse transcribed). Naive, central memory and regulatory T cell samples produced a mean of approximately 4 million reads. Measured with immunoSEQ multiplex PCR; TCRdb has only the in-frame clones, and not every one. In the table there are about 230,000 clones, roughly 9.6% of which are singletons. Sequencing used naive CD4+ T cells from blood. This rearrangement joins TRBV19 to TRBJ2-3; D may be TRBD2 (6 bases). The receptor comes from a woman aged 18-29 years in good health. The DNA of the CDR3 is TGTGCCAGTAGTATCCGGGGGAGTGAAGATACGCAGTATTTT. Its protein is CASSIRGSEDTQYF. Full variable domain (outside the CDR3, taken from reference TRBV19 and TRBJ2-3): DGGITQSPKYLFRKEGQNVTLSCEQNLNHDAMYWYRQDPGQGLRLIYYSQIVNDFQKGDIAEGYSVSREKKESFPLTVTSAQKNPTAFYLCASSIRGSEDTQYFGPGTRLTVL.